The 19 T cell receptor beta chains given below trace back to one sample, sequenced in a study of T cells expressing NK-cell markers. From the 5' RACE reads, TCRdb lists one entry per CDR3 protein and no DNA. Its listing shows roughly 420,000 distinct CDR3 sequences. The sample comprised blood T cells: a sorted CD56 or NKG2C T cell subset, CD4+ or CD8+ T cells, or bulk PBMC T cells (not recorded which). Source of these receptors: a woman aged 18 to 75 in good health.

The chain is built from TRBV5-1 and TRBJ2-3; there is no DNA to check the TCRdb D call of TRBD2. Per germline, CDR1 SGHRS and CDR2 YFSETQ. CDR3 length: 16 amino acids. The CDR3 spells CASSLGTSGTGDTQYF.

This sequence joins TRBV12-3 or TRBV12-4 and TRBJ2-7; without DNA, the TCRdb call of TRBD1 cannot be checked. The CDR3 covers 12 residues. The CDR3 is CASVGRSFEQYF.

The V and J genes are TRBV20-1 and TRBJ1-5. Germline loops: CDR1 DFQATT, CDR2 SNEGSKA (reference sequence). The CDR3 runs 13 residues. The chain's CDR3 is CSARGGLAGPQHF.

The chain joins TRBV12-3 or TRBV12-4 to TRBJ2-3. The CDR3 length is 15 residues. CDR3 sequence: CASSLSTSGTDTQYF.

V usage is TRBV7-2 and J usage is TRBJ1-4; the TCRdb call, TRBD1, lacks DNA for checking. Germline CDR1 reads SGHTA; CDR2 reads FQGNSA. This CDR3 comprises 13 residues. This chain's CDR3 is CASRWTVNEKLFF.

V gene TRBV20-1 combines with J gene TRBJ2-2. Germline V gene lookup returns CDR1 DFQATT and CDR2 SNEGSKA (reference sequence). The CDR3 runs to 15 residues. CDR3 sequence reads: CSARDPSDYTGELFF.

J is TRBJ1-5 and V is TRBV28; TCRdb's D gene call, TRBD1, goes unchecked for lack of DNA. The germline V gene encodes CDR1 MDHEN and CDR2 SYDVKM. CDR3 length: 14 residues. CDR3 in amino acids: CASYRGGKNQPQHF.

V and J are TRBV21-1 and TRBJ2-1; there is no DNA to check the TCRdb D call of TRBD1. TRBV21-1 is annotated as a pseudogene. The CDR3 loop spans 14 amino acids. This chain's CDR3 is CASTQGGPYNEQFF.

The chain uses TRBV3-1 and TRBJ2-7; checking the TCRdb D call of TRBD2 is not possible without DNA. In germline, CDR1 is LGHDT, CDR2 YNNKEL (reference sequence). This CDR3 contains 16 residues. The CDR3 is CASSLGLAGASYEQYF.

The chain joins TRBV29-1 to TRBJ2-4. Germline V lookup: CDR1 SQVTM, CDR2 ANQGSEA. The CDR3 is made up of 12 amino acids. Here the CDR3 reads CSVEGYQNIQYF.

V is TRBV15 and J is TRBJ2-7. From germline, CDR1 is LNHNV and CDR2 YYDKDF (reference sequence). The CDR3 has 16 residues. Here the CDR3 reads CATSRQRPVEVDEQYF.

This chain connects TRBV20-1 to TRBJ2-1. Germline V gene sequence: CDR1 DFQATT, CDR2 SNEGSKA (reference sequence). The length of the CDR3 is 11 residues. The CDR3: CSAPTGDEQFF.

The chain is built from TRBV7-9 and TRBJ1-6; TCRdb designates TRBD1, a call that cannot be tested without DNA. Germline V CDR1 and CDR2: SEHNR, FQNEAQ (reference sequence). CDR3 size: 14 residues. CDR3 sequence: CASSWDTHNSPLHF.

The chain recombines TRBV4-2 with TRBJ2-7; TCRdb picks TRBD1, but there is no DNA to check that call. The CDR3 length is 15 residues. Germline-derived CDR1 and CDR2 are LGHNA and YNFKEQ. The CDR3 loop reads CASSEQGGSSYEQYF.

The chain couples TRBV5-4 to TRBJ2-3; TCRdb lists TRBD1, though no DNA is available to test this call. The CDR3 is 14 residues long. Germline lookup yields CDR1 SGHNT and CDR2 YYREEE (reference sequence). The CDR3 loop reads CASSLGGDSVAQYF.

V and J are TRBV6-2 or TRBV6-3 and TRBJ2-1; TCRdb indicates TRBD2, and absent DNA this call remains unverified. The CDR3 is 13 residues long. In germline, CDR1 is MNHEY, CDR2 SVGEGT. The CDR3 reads CASWASVNNEQFF.

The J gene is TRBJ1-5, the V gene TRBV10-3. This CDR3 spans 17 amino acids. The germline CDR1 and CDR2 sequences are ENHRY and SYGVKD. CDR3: CAISESRTDVLDQPQHF.

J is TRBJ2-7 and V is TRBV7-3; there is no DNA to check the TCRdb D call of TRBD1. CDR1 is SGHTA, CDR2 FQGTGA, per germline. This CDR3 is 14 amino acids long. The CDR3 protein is CASSLGQRSYEQYF.

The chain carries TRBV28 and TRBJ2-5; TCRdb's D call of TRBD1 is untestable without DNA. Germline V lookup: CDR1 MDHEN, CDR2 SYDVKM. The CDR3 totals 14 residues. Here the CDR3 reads CASSLGRGLETQYF.